This record covers a single T cell receptor (beta chain). This sample stems from a study of cytomegalovirus exposure and HLA in healthy donors. PCR involved 60 Vbeta and 13 Jbeta primers. Sequencing was performed with immunoSEQ multiplex PCR; in TCRdb, only in-frame clones are kept and a portion is missing. The data contain a few hundred thousand clones, about 90% of them singletons. The CDR3 has 16 residues. V lost 3 bases to trimming and J lost 0 bases, with 12 bases between them. Germline V lookup: CDR1 MGHDK, CDR2 SYGVNS. The rearrangement links TRBV25-1 to TRBJ1-3; tentative D call: TRBD1 (5 bases). The sequenced sample consisted of PBMCs. The sequence was collected from a girl aged 2-15 years in good health and CMV-seronegative. The CDR3 sequence: CASSDRDFSSGNTIYF. The CDR3 bases are TGTGCCAGCAGTGACAGGGATTTCTCCTCTGGAAACACCATATATTTT.